This T cell receptor (beta chain) is from a study of T cell responses to AZD1222 COVID-19 vaccine. V gave up 6 bases and J gave up 3 bases, with 21 bases separating them. This CDR3 has 16 residues. Per the germline V gene, CDR1 is SGHRS and CDR2 is YFSETQ. Findings and caveats of the study: There were mostly white British donors and more females than males, and clonal diversity was possibly underestimated. Spike-specific TCR breadth and depth grew following two AZD1222 doses. Seropositive at baseline were only a handful of AZD1222 recipients.

On this clone: Antigen specificity is unknown.

Pooling covered second doses at about 4 or about 12 weeks. Produced via immunoSEQ multiplex PCR; TCRdb's table is partial and in-frame only. The sample has approximately 170,000 clones, about 90% seen once. Source: peripheral blood, taken 28 days after the second AZD1222 dose. The TCR sequence derives from an adult who received the AZD1222 COVID-19 vaccine. V and J are TRBV5-1 and TRBJ2-5; D perhaps matches TRBD2 (6 bases). CDR3 sequence reads: CASNDLRGGGEETQYF. CDR3 in DNA: TGCGCCAGCAATGATCTCCGCGGAGGAGGGGAAGAGACCCAGTACTTC.